The entry below describes one TCR beta chain. CDR3 length equals 13 residues. TCRdb reanalyzed the 5' RACE reads, giving one entry per CDR3 protein sequence and no DNA. The sample yields 400,000 to 550,000 distinct CDR3 sequences, of which the top ten take up roughly 7.2%. These data belong to a study of T cells expressing NK-cell markers. The sequenced material came from blood T cells: a sorted CD56 or NKG2C T cell subset, CD4+ or CD8+ T cells, or bulk PBMC T cells (not recorded which). This TCR derives from a woman aged 18 to 75 in good health. The chain is built from TRBV12-3 or TRBV12-4 and TRBJ2-2. CDR3 in amino acids: CASSLLGLGELFF.